This T cell receptor (beta chain) originates from a study of OX40 agonist ivuxolimab in advanced cancers. The wider study: Those enrolled were about 80% male, with a mean age of about 66 years and ages from 23 to 79. Prior checkpoint blockade (anti-PD-1, anti-PD-L1 or anti-CTLA-4) was permitted; approximately 41% had it.

From germline, CDR1 is SNHLY and CDR2 FYNNEI. The CDR3 spans 12 residues. V lost 8 bases to trimming and J lost 3 bases, with 10 bases between them. This table comes from immunoSEQ multiplex PCR, and its TCRdb copy is limited to in-frame clones, with some not included. The repertoire has 75,000 to 95,000 clones, around 85% of them found once; the top ten carry 0.2% to 0.25%. Comment on this clone: Its antigen is not known.

Study-wide results and limits: There were, on average, more expanded clones in CD8+ T cells than in CD4+.

This rearrangement joins TRBV2 to TRBJ2-5; D might be TRBD1 (6 bases). The TCR was taken from an adult with an advanced solid tumor such as melanoma, head and neck, liver or kidney cancer. Sequenced here: CD4+ or CD8+ T cells sorted from blood, sampled in a trial of the OX40 agonist ivuxolimab. This CDR3 reads CASRAGEETQYF. Written as DNA, the CDR3 is TGTGCCAGCCGGGCAGGGGAAGAGACCCAGTACTTC. Filled out from reference TRBV2 and TRBJ2-5, the complete variable domain reads EPEVTQTPSHQVTQMGQEVILRCVPISNHLYFYWYRQILGQKVEFLVSFYNNEISEKSEIFDDQFSVERPDGSNFTLKIRSTKLEDSAMYFCASRAGEETQYFGPGTRLLVL.